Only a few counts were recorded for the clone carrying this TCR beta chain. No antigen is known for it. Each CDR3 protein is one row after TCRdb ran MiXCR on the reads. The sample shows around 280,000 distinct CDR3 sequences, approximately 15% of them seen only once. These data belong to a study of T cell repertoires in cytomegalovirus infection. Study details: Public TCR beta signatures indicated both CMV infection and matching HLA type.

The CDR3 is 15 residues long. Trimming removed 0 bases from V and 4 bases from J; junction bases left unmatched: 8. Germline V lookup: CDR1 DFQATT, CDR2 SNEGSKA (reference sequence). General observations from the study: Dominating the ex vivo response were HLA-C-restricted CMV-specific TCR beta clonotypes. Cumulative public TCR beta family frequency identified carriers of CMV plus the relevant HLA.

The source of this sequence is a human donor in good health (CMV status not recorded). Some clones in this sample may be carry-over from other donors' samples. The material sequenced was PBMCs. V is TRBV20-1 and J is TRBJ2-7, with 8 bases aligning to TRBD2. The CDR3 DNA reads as TGCAGTGCTAGAGATGGTAGCGGGGCTAATTACGAGCAGTACTTC. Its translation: CSARDGSGANYEQYF.